This T cell receptor (beta chain) originates from a study of blood T cell repertoires in COVID-19. This CDR3 comprises 15 residues. The germline gives CDR1 SGDLS, CDR2 YYNGEE. V shed 0 bases and J shed 4 bases, with 11 bases lying between them. Here immunoSEQ multiplex PCR was the method, and the copy in TCRdb shows in-frame clones only, minus some. The sample holds around 310,000 clones, 89% seen once. This receptor was obtained from a woman in her 30s who had recovered from COVID-19. The chain combines TRBV9 with TRBJ1-3; D gene unclear. Sample: PBMCs or T cells enriched from blood (not recorded which). The CDR3 sequence: CASSVGSVQGNTIYF. The CDR3 region has the DNA TGTGCCAGCAGCGTAGGTTCAGTACAAGGAAACACCATATATTTT. The variable domain in full, with the rest retrieved from reference TRBV9 and TRBJ1-3, is DSGVTQTPKHLITATGQRVTLRCSPRSGDLSVYWYQQSLDQGLQFLIQYYNGEERAKGNILERFSAQQFPDLHSELNLSSLELGDSALYFCASSVGSVQGNTIYFGEGSWLTVV.